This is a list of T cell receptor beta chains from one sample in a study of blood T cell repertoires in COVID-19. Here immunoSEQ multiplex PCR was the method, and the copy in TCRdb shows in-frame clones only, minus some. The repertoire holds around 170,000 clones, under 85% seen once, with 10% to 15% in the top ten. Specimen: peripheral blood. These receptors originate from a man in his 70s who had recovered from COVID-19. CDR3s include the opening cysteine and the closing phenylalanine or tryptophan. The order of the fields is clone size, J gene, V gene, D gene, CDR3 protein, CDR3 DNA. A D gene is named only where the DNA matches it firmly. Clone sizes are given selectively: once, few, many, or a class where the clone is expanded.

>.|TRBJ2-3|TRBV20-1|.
CSASGVDTQYF
TGCAGTGCTTCAGGGGTAGATACGCAGTATTTT
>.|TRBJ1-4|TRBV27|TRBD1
CASSRRGQGANNEKLFF
TGTGCCAGCAGCCGCCGAGGACAGGGGGCAAATAATGAAAAACTGTTTTTT
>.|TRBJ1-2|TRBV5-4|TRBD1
CASSYGQGDGYTF
TGTGCCAGCAGCTATGGACAGGGAGATGGCTACACCTTC
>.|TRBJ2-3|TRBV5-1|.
CASSLGGTSTDTQYF
TGCGCCAGCAGCTTGGGCGGAACTAGCACAGATACGCAGTATTTT
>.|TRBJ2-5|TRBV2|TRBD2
CASSLASGHHF
TGTGCCAGCAGTTTAGCTAGCGGGCATCACTTC
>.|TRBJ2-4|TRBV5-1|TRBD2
CASSLALAGAADIQYF
TGCGCCAGCAGCTTGGCGTTAGCGGGGGCGGCGGACATTCAGTACTTC
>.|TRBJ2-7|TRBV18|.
CASSPGGQESYEQYF
TGTGCCAGCTCACCAGGAGGGCAGGAATCCTACGAGCAGTACTTC
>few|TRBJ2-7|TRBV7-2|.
CASSSPRQGYEQYF
TGTGCCAGCAGCTCGCCTCGGCAGGGCTACGAGCAGTACTTC
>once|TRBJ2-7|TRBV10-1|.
CASSESDREQYF
TGCGCCAGCAGTGAGTCCGACAGAGAGCAGTACTTC
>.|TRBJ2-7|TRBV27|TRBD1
CASSSRRHSGQEDTEQYF
TGTGCCAGCAGTTCACGTCGCCACTCGGGACAGGAGGATACCGAGCAGTACTTC
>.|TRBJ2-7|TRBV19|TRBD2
CASSSGTSGTYEQYF
TGTGCCAGTAGCTCCGGGACTAGCGGTACCTACGAGCAGTACTTC
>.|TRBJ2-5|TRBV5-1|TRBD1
CASSLWGQGGETQYF
TGCGCCAGCAGCCTGTGGGGACAGGGTGGAGAGACCCAGTACTTC
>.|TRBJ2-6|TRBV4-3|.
CASSQARFSGANVLTF
TGCGCCAGCAGCCAAGCTCGGTTCTCTGGGGCCAACGTCCTGACTTTC
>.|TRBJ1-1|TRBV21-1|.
CASPDSNTEAFF
TGTGCCAGCCCCGACTCGAACACTGAAGCTTTCTTT
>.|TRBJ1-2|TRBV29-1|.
CSVKQGAAGSGYTF
TGCAGCGTTAAACAGGGAGCCGCTGGTTCTGGCTACACCTTC
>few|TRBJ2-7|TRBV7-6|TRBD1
CASSLRQGSSYEQYF
TGTGCCAGCAGCCTCAGACAGGGTTCATCCTACGAGCAGTACTTC
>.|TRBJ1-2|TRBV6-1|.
CASSERGGPILYGYTF
TGTGCCAGCAGTGAAAGGGGAGGACCTATCCTCTATGGCTACACCTTC
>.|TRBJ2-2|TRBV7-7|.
CASSLEGLTGELFF
TGTGCTAGCAGCTTAGAAGGACTCACCGGGGAGCTGTTTTTT
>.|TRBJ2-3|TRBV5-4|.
CASSLKRADTQYF
TGTGCCAGCAGCTTGAAGAGGGCAGATACGCAGTATTTT
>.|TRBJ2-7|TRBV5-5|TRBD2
CASSLSPGGYEQYF
TGTGCCAGCAGCTTGTCTCCGGGGGGCTACGAGCAGTACTTC
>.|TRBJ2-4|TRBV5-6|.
CASSLAGDWDQNIQYF
TGTGCCAGCAGCTTGGCCGGGGACTGGGACCAAAACATTCAGTACTTC
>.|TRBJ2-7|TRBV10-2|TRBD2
CASSESGTSGSYEQYF
TGCGCCAGCAGTGAGTCCGGGACTAGCGGCTCCTACGAGCAGTACTTC
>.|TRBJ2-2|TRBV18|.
CASSPTGLGELFF
TGTGCCAGCTCACCAACAGGGCTGGGGGAGCTGTTTTTT
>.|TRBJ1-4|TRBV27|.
CASSSPGGGGEKLFF
TGTGCCAGCAGTTCACCCGGGGGCGGGGGTGAAAAACTGTTTTTT
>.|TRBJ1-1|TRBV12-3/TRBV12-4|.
CASSFRNTEAFF
TGTGCCAGCAGTTTTAGGAACACTGAAGCTTTCTTT
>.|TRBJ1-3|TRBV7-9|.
CASSLGTSSGNTIYF
TGTGCCAGCAGCTTAGGAACCAGCTCTGGAAACACCATATATTTT
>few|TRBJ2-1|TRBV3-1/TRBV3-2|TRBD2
CASSQTSGSNEQFF
TGTGCCAGCAGCCAAACTAGCGGGAGTAATGAGCAGTTCTTC
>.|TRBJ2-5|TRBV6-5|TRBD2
CASRTSGLAEETQYF
TGTGCCAGCAGGACCTCGGGACTAGCGGAAGAGACCCAGTACTTC
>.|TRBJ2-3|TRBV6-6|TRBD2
CASSYRRLASDTQYF
TGTGCCAGCAGTTACCGCAGACTAGCTTCTGATACGCAGTATTTT
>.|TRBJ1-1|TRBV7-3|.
CASSLTRDTEAFF
TGTGCCAGCAGCTTAACGAGGGACACTGAAGCTTTCTTT
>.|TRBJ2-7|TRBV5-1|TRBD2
CASSLATSGIDEQYF
TGCGCCAGCAGCTTGGCGACTAGCGGGATCGACGAGCAGTACTTC
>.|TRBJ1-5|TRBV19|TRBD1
CASSINLGQGVVNQPQHF
TGTGCCAGTAGTATAAATCTTGGACAGGGAGTAGTGAATCAGCCCCAGCATTTT
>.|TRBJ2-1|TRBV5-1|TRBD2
CASSPGGRGTNSYNEQFF
TGCGCCAGCAGCCCGGGGGGTAGGGGCACTAACTCCTACAATGAGCAGTTCTTC
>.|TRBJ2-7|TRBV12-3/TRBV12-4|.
CASSPTDTYEQYF
TGTGCCAGCAGCCCCACAGACACCTACGAGCAGTACTTC
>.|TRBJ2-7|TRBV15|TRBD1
CATSRDFNRGREQYF
TGTGCCACCAGCAGAGATTTCAACAGGGGACGCGAGCAGTACTTC
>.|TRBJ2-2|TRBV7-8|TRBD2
CASSRTSGGELFF
TGTGCCAGCAGCCGGACTAGCGGCGGGGAGCTGTTTTTT
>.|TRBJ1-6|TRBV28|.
CASSSSGMGFNSPLHF
TGTGCCAGCAGTTCCTCAGGGATGGGGTTCAATTCACCCCTCCACTTT
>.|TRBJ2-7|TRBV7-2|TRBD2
CASSLEASGSYEQYF
TGTGCCAGCAGCTTAGAGGCTAGCGGGAGTTACGAGCAGTACTTC
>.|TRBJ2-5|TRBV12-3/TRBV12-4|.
CASSLRESETQYF
TGTGCCAGCAGTTTAAGGGAGTCAGAGACCCAGTACTTC